This TCR beta chain was profiled in a study of OX40 agonist ivuxolimab in advanced cancers. Study at large: It was ivuxolimab, an agonistic anti-OX40 (CD134) antibody, that patients were treated with. People in dose escalation had one of these cancers: hepatocellular carcinoma, melanoma, renal cell or head and neck cancer. Points from the study as a whole: Clones of CD4+ and CD8+ blood T cells grew by week 6 at doses of 0.1 to 3.0 mg/kg.

Drawing of blood for sampling happened at baseline, at cycle 4 day 1, and at cycle 7 day 1. On this clone: Its antigen is undetermined.

Trimming left V 4 bases short and J 4 bases short, with 13 bases between. CDR1 and CDR2 from the germline V gene are MNHEY and SVGAGI. This CDR3 has 14 residues. Data came from immunoSEQ multiplex PCR; TCRdb stores just in-frame clones and leaves some out. The repertoire consists of 80,000 to 100,000 clones, with 85% to 95% occurring once and the leading ten covering around 0.3%. The material sequenced was CD4+ or CD8+ T cells sorted from blood, taken in a trial of the OX40 agonist ivuxolimab. This receptor was identified in an adult with an advanced solid tumor such as melanoma, head and neck, liver or kidney cancer. This sequence joins TRBV6-5 and TRBJ2-5; no clear D. CDR3 nucleotide sequence: TGTGCCAGCAGTTCACCCCCACCTCGAGAGACCCAGTACTTC. This encodes CASSSPPPRETQYF.